These T cell receptor beta chains were read from a single sample in a study of T cell clones after liver transplantation. The data were produced by immunoSEQ multiplex PCR, yet TCRdb's version contains in-frame clones alone and is incomplete. The sample comprises tens of thousands of clones, over 70% of which are singletons, and 15% rests with the top ten. The source material was CD4+ T cells from blood, sampled before liver transplant. These receptors all stem from a human donor who received a liver transplant. Each CDR3 is given with its conserved first and last residue. The order of the fields is D gene, V gene, J gene, CDR3 protein. D genes are given only for firm matches.

.	TRBV14	TRBJ2-3	CASSLRFTDTQYF
TRBD1	TRBV28	TRBJ2-7	CASSSYTGTGGLEQYF
TRBD1	TRBV5-6	TRBJ2-7	CASSLVDRAYEQYF
.	TRBV6-4	TRBJ2-2	CASTPGANTGELFF
TRBD1	TRBV5-1	TRBJ2-4	CASSAGQGGNIQYF
.	TRBV6-6	TRBJ2-6	CASSLNFGANVLTF
.	TRBV9	TRBJ2-3	CASSVRLVADTQYF
TRBD1	TRBV19	TRBJ2-2	CASKRRQGNTGELFF
TRBD1	TRBV11-3	TRBJ2-7	CASSPGQPMGEQYF
.	TRBV7-2	TRBJ1-1	CASSLVGRTEAFF
.	TRBV5-1	TRBJ2-7	CASSFQGHEQYF
.	TRBV7-9	TRBJ2-5	CASSATAGQTWGETQYF
.	TRBV2	TRBJ2-2	CASSSTVSSNTGELFF
TRBD2	TRBV2	TRBJ2-1	CAGPPGLAGGAYNEQFF
.	TRBV6-4	TRBJ2-2	CASSVSAGMGTGELFF
.	TRBV6-5	TRBJ2-7	CASSYSGLGLTYEQYF
.	TRBV6-1	TRBJ1-6	CASGRVRDSPLHF
TRBD1	TRBV6-5	TRBJ1-3	CASRRTGGNTIYF
TRBD2	TRBV5-6	TRBJ2-1	CASSFGLEADEQFF
.	TRBV6-5	TRBJ2-5	CASRPIDRYQETQYF
TRBD2	TRBV10-3	TRBJ2-7	CAITGLAGEGEQYF
TRBD1	TRBV5-1	TRBJ2-7	CASSLRQGYEQYF
.	TRBV4-2	TRBJ1-6	CASSQGGDYNSPLHF